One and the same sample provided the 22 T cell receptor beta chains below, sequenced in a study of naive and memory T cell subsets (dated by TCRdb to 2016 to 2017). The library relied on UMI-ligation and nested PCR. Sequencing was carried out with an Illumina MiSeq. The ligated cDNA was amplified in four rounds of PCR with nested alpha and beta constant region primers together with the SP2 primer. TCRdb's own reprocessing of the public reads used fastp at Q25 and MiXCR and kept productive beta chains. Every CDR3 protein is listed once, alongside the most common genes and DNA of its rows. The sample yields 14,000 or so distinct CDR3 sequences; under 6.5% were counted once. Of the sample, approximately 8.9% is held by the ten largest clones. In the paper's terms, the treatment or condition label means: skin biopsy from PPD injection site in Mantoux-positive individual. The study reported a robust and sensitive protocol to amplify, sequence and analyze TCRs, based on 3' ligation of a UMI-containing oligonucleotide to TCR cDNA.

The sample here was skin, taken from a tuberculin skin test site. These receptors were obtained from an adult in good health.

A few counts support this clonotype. CDR3 in amino acids: CSARRGQSNSPLHF. CDR3 DNA: TGCAGTGCTAGGAGGGGGCAGTCTAATTCACCCCTCCACTTT. The chain couples TRBV20-1 to TRBJ1-6; TRBD1 agrees at 7 bases. J was trimmed by 6 bases and V by 3 bases; bases with no gene match: 5. The CDR3 totals 14 residues. The germline V gene has CDR1 DFQATT and CDR2 SNEGSKA (reference sequence).

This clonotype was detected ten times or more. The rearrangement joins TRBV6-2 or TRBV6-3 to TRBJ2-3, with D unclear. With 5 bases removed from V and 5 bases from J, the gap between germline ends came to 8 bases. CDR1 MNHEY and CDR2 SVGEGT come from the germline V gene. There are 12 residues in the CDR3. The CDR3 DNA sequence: TGTGCCAGCAGTCCCTTTCGAGATACGCAGTATTTT. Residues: CASSPFRDTQYF.

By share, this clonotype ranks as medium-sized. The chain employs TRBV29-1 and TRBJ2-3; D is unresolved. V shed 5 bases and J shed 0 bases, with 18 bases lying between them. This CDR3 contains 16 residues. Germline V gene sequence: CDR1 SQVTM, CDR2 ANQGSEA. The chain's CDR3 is CSVQGLPLTSTDTQYF. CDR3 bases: TGCAGCGTTCAAGGGCTACCTCTGACTAGCACAGATACGCAGTATTTT.

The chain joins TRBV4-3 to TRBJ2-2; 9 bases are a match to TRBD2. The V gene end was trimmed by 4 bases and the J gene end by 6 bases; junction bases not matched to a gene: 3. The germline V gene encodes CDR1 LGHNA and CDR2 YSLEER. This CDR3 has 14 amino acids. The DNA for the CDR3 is TGCGCCAGCAGCCGATGGACTAGCGCCGGGGAGCTGTTTTTT. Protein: CASSRWTSAGELFF.

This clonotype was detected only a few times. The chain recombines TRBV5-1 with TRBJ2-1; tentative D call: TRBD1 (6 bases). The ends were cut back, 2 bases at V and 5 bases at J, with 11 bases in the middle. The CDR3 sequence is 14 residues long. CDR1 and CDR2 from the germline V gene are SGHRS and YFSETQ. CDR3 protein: CASSFGTPDNEQFF. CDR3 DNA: TGCGCCAGCAGCTTTGGGACACCGGACAATGAGCAGTTCTTC.

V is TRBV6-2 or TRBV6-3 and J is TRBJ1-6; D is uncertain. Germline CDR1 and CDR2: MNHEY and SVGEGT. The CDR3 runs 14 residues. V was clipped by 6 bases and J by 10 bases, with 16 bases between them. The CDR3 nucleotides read TGTGCCAGCAGCCTTGACAAAGGAAAATCACCCCTCCACTTT. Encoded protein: CASSLDKGKSPLHF.

CDR3 sequence reads: CASSPGAGTNTEAFF. In nucleotides, the CDR3 is TGTGCCAGCAGCCCAGGGGCGGGTACGAACACTGAAGCTTTCTTT. The chain joins TRBV7-2 to TRBJ1-1; perhaps TRBD1 as D (6 bases). This CDR3 comprises 15 residues. V dropped 5 bases and J dropped 1 base, with 14 bases sitting between them. Germline CDR1 SGHTA, CDR2 FQGNSA.

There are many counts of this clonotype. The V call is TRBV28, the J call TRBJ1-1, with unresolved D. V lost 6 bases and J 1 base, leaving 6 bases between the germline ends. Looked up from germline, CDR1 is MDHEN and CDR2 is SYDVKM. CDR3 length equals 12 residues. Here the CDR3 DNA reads TGTGCCAGCAGACTCCCGAACACTGAAGCTTTCTTT. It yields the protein CASRLPNTEAFF.

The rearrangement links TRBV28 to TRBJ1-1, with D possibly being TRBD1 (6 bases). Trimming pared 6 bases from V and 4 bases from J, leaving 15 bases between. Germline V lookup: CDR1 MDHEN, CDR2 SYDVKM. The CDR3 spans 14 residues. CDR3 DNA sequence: TGTGCCAGCAGAGAGACAGGCCCGGGCACTGAAGCTTTCTTT. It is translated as CASRETGPGTEAFF.

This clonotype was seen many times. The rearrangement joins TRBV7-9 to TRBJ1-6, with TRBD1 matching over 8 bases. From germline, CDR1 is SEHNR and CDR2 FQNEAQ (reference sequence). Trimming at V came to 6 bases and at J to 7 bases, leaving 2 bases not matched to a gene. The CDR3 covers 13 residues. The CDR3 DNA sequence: TGTGCCAGCAGGACAGGGGAAAATTCACCCCTCCACTTT. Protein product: CASRTGENSPLHF. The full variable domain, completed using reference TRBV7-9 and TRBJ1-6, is DTGVSQNPRHKITKRGQNVTFRCDPISEHNRLYWYRQTLGQGPEFLTYFQNEAQLEKSRLLSDRFSAERPKGSFSTLEIQRTEQGDSAMYLCASRTGENSPLHFGNGTRLTVT.

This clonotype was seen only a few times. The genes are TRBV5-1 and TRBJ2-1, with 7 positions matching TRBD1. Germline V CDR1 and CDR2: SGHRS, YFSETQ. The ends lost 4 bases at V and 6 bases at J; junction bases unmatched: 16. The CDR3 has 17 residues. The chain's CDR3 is CASSAIPTGAGGNEQFF. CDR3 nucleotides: TGCGCCAGCAGCGCCATTCCTACAGGGGCTGGGGGCAATGAGCAGTTCTTC.

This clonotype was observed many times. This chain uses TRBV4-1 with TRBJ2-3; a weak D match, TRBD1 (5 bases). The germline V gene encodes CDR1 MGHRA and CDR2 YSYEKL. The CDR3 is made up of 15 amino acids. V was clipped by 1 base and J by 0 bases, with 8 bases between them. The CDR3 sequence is CASSQGGFSTDTQYF. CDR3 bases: TGCGCCAGCAGCCAAGGGGGCTTTAGCACAGATACGCAGTATTTT.

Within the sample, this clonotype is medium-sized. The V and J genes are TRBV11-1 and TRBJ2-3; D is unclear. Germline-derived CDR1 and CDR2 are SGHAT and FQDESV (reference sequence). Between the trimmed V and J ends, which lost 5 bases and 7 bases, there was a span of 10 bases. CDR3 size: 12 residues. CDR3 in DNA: TGTGCCAGCAGCCGAAACTCCTATACGCAGTATTTT. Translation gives CASSRNSYTQYF.

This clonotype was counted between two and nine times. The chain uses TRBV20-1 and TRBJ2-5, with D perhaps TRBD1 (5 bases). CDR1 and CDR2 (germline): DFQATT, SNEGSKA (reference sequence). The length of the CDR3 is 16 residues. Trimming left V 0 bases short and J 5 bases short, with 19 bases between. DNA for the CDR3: TGCAGTGCTAGAGATCGGAGCTACAGGCAGCGCGAGACCCAGTACTTC. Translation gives CSARDRSYRQRETQYF.

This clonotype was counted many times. The CDR3 sequence is CASSTPVMGREQFF. CDR3 coding DNA: TGTGCCAGCAGTACCCCCGTCATGGGGCGTGAGCAGTTCTTC. The rearrangement joins TRBV6-5 to TRBJ2-1; perhaps TRBD1 as D (5 bases). V was cut by 5 bases and J by 9 bases, with 17 bases left in between. CDR3 size: 14 residues. Looked up from germline, CDR1 is MNHEY and CDR2 is SVGAGI.

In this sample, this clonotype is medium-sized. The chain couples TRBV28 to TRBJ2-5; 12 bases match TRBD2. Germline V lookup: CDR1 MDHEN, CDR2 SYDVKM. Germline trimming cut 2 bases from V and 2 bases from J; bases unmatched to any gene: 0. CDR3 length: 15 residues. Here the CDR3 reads CASSLTSGGQETQYF. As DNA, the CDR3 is TGTGCCAGCAGTTTAACTAGCGGGGGGCAAGAGACCCAGTACTTC.

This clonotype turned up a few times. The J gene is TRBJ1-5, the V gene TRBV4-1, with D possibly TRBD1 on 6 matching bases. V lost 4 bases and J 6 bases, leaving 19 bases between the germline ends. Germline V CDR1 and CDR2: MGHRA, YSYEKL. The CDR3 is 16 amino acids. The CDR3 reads CASSPGSQGYGQPQHF. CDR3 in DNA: TGCGCCAGCAGCCCCGGAAGCCAGGGGTACGGTCAGCCCCAGCATTTT.

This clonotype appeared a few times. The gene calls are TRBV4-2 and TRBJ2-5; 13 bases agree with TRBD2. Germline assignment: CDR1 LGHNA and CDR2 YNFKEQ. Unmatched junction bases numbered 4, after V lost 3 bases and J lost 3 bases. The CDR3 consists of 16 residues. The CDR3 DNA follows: TGTGCCAGCAGCCACGCCGGGACTAGCGGGAAAGAGACCCAGTACTTC. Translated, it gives CASSHAGTSGKETQYF.

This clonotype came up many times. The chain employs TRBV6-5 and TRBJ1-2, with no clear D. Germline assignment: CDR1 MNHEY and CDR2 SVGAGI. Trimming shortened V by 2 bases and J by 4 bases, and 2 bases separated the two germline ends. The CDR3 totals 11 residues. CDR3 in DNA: TGTGCCAGCAGTTACGGCTATGGCTACACCTTC. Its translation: CASSYGYGYTF.

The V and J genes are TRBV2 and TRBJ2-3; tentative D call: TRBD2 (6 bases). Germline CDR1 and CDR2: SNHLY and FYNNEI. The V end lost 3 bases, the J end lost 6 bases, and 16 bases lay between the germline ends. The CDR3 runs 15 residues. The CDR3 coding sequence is TGTGCCAGCAGTGAGCTAGCGACGTGGGGGGATACGCAGTATTTT. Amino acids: CASSELATWGDTQYF.

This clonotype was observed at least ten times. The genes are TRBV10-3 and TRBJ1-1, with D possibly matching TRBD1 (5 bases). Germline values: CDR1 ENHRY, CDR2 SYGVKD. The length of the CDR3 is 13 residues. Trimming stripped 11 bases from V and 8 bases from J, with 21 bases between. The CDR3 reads CASRGAWGSEAFF. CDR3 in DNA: TGTGCCTCGAGAGGGGCCTGGGGGAGCGAAGCTTTCTTT.

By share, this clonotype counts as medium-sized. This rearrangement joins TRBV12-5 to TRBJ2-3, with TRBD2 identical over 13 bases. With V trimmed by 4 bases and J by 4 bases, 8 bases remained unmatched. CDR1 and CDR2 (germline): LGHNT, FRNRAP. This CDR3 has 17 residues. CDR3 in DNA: TGTGCTAGTGGTTCCGGACTAGCGGGGGCAGGGGCAGATACGCAGTATTTT. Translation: CASGSGLAGAGADTQYF.